Following are 21 T cell receptor beta chains from one sample sequenced in a study of STAT5B mutations in CD4+ large granular lymphocyte leukemia. The protocol was immunoSEQ multiplex PCR, while the TCRdb copy is restricted to in-frame clones and leaves out a portion. The data contain about 30,000 clones, more than 75% of them singletons. Sequencing was performed on CD4+ T cells from blood buffy coats. The receptors originated from a human donor in good health.

V usage is TRBV5-1 and J usage is TRBJ2-3; 8 bases match TRBD2. The germline CDR1 and CDR2 sequences are SGHRS and YFSETQ. The V gene end was trimmed by 3 bases and the J gene end by 3 bases; junction bases not matched to a gene: 3. CDR3 size: 14 residues. In DNA form, the CDR3 reads TGCGCCAGCAGCTCACGCGGGGGGACAGATACGCAGTATTTT. Residues: CASSSRGGTDTQYF.

The rearrangement uses TRBV6-6 and TRBJ2-5; D call uncertain. The germline V and J ends were trimmed by 2 bases and 5 bases, with 6 bases remaining between them. CDR3 length: 12 residues. Per germline, CDR1 MNHNY and CDR2 SVGAGI (reference sequence). The CDR3 sequence: CASSYVWETQYF. CDR3 nucleotide sequence: TGTGCCAGCAGTTACGTATGGGAGACCCAGTACTTC.

The chain combines TRBV5-1 with TRBJ2-2; a weak D match, TRBD2 (5 bases). V lost 0 bases and J 7 bases, leaving 10 bases between the germline ends. CDR1 and CDR2 (germline): SGHRS, YFSETQ. This CDR3 has 14 residues. The DNA of the CDR3 is TGCGCCAGCAGCTTGGCCGGGGATATCGGGGAGCTGTTTTTT. Its translation is CASSLAGDIGELFF.

V usage is TRBV7-2 and J usage is TRBJ2-1, with 8 bases fitting TRBD2. Germline assignment: CDR1 SGHTA and CDR2 FQGNSA. The CDR3 runs to 15 residues. Trimming cost V 5 bases and J 3 bases; bases outside gene matches: 6. The CDR3 sequence is CASSPLSGGYNEQFF. The CDR3 DNA is TGTGCCAGCAGCCCTTTGAGCGGGGGCTACAATGAGCAGTTCTTC.

The V and J genes are TRBV5-1 and TRBJ2-1; D is possibly TRBD1 or TRBD2 (5 bases each). The germline CDR1 and CDR2 sequences are SGHRS and YFSETQ. Trimming removed 5 bases at V and 10 bases at J, with 19 bases between. The length of the CDR3 is 14 residues. The DNA of the CDR3 is TGCGCCAGCAGGGCCGGGACCGACACTAAGGAGCAGTTCTTC. It yields the protein CASRAGTDTKEQFF.

This sequence joins TRBV6-5 and TRBJ1-3, with 7 bases fitting TRBD1. There are 13 residues in the CDR3. CDR1 is MNHEY, CDR2 SVGAGI, per germline. V gave up 6 bases and J gave up 3 bases; unmatched junction bases: 2. The CDR3 loop is CASRTGDGNTIYF. CDR3 nucleotide sequence: TGTGCCAGCAGAACAGGGGATGGAAACACCATATATTTT.

The rearrangement uses TRBV28 and TRBJ1-2, with D possibly TRBD1 on 5 matching bases. This CDR3 is 13 amino acids long. V lost 4 bases and J lost 8, with 14 bases in between. CDR1 and CDR2 (germline): MDHEN, SYDVKM. CDR3 coding DNA: TGTGCCAGCAGTTCGACAGTCACACGCGGCTACACCTTC. The encoded protein is CASSSTVTRGYTF.

Only one count was recorded for this clone. The CDR3: CSGRLAGGGTGELFF. The CDR3 nucleotides are TGCAGCGGCCGGCTAGCGGGAGGTGGGACCGGGGAGCTGTTTTTT. This sequence joins TRBV29-1 and TRBJ2-2, with 11 bases matching TRBD2. The CDR3 is 15 residues long. The germline gives CDR1 SQVTM, CDR2 ANQGSEA. Trimming at V came to 7 bases and at J to 5 bases, leaving 9 bases not matched to a gene.

J is TRBJ2-1 and V is TRBV18, with 11 bases matching TRBD2. Losses at the gene ends were 2 bases for V and 7 bases for J; bases not matched to a gene: 7. Per the germline V gene, CDR1 is KGHSH and CDR2 is LQKENI. The CDR3 consists of 16 residues. DNA of the CDR3: TGTGCCAGCTCACCATACTCTAGCGGGAGGTTGAATGAGCAGTTCTTC. This codes for CASSPYSSGRLNEQFF.

The V gene is TRBV27, the J gene TRBJ2-7; weak D call: TRBD2 (6 bases). CDR1 is MNHEY, CDR2 SMNVEV, per germline (reference sequence). Trimming cost V 6 bases and J 2 bases, with 11 bases left between them. The CDR3 extends over 13 amino acids. CDR3 DNA sequence: TGTGCCAGCAGGGAGGGCGGGACCTACGAGCAGTACTTC. Encoded protein: CASREGGTYEQYF.

The J gene is TRBJ2-1, the V gene TRBV5-6; perhaps TRBD1 as D (6 bases). The germline V gene encodes CDR1 SGHDT and CDR2 YYEEEE. V lost 4 bases and J lost 4, with 9 bases in between. The CDR3 is 13 amino acids. CDR3 in DNA: TGTGCCAGCAGCCGTGGACAGTACAATGAGCAGTTCTTC. Encoded protein: CASSRGQYNEQFF.

The chain carries TRBV7-2 and TRBJ2-1; D might be TRBD2 (5 bases). The germline V gene has CDR1 SGHTA and CDR2 FQGNSA. This CDR3 spans 17 amino acids. Trimming stripped 2 bases from V and 8 bases from J, with 22 bases between. The CDR3: CASSLREDLLSGYEQFF. The CDR3 nucleotides read TGTGCCAGCAGCTTACGGGAAGACCTGCTCTCTGGTTATGAGCAGTTCTTC.

The chain is built from TRBV5-1 and TRBJ2-5, with D uncertain. Per germline, CDR1 SGHRS and CDR2 YFSETQ. Trimming cost V 3 bases and J 5 bases, with 5 bases left between them. This CDR3 region has 11 residues. The DNA of the CDR3 is TGCGCCAGCAGCTCCGTGGAGACCCAGTACTTC. It is translated as CASSSVETQYF.

This chain links TRBV6-5 with TRBJ2-7, with 12 bases aligning to TRBD2. The junction had 4 bases not matched to a gene; V was cut back by 6 bases and J by 4 bases. This CDR3 comprises 14 residues. Germline values: CDR1 MNHEY, CDR2 SVGAGI. The CDR3 nucleotides read TGTGCCAGCAGAAGGACTAGCGGGACGTACGAGCAGTACTTC. Amino acid sequence: CASRRTSGTYEQYF.

The chain has TRBV6-1 and TRBJ1-4; 9 bases align to TRBD1. Germline V gives CDR1 MNHNS, CDR2 SASEGT. The trim removed 1 base at V and 14 bases at J, leaving 11 bases unmatched. CDR3 size: 15 residues. CDR3 sequence reads: CASSEGDRVLVMLFF. DNA for the CDR3: TGTGCCAGCAGTGAAGGGGACAGGGTCCTTGTAATGCTGTTTTTT.

This clone was seen a handful of times. The V and J genes are TRBV2 and TRBJ2-2; the match to TRBD1 covers 9 bases. This CDR3 is built from 14 residues. CDR1 and CDR2 from the germline V gene are SNHLY and FYNNEI. With 11 bases clipped from V and 5 bases from J, the junction kept 9 bases outside the gene matches. This chain's CDR3 is CAARDRVNTGELFF. CDR3 bases: TGTGCCGCCCGGGACAGGGTGAATACCGGGGAGCTGTTTTTT.

This clone was observed a single time. V and J are TRBV7-2 and TRBJ2-5, with 15 bases that match TRBD2. V dropped 1 base and J dropped 5; count of bases not matched to a gene: 2. There are 16 residues in the CDR3. Germline CDR1 is SGHTA and CDR2 is FQGNSA. The CDR3 region is CASSLGTSGRVETQYF. CDR3 coding DNA: TGTGCCAGCAGCTTAGGGACTAGCGGGAGGGTTGAGACCCAGTACTTC.

The chain links TRBV6-5 to TRBJ1-3, with 8 bases lining up with TRBD1. The CDR3 is 16 amino acids. The germline gives CDR1 MNHEY, CDR2 SVGAGI. The J segment lost 4 bases and the V segment lost 1 base, leaving 6 bases of the junction unmatched. CDR3 sequence (DNA): TGTGCCAGCAGTTACTACACGACAGGGGTCGGAAACACCATATATTTT. Amino acids: CASSYYTTGVGNTIYF.

The genes are TRBV5-6 and TRBJ2-5; 10 nucleotides align to TRBD2. Per the germline V gene, CDR1 is SGHDT and CDR2 is YYEEEE. V lost 4 bases and J lost 4; bases outside the gene matches: 10. The CDR3 length is 16 residues. The CDR3, as DNA: TGTGCCAGCAGCCTCAACCGGCTAGCGGGAGTAGAGACCCAGTACTTC. It encodes CASSLNRLAGVETQYF.

The chain links TRBV2 to TRBJ2-7; 7 nucleotides align to TRBD2. Germline assignment: CDR1 SNHLY and CDR2 FYNNEI. The CDR3 runs 14 residues. Germline trimming cut 7 bases from V and 0 bases from J; bases unmatched to any gene: 6. CDR3 protein: CASKTSTNSYEQYF. CDR3 bases: TGTGCCAGCAAGACTAGCACCAACTCCTACGAGCAGTACTTC.

This clone has just a few counts. The genes are TRBV29-1 and TRBJ1-1; perhaps TRBD1 as D (5 bases). This CDR3 comprises 13 residues. The germline V gene encodes CDR1 SQVTM and CDR2 ANQGSEA. Between the trimmed V and J ends, which lost 2 bases and 6 bases, there was a span of 13 bases. The CDR3 nucleotides are TGCAGCGTTGAAAAAGGGGATCAGGCTGAAGCTTTCTTT. Its protein product is CSVEKGDQAEAFF.